This entry describes one T cell receptor (beta chain). Its target is not known. This record comes from a study of blood T cells in healthy people across ages. Points from the study as a whole: Both higher diversity and more naive CD4+ cells marked long-lived donors when set against aged donors.

Russia was home to the donors, healthy Caucasian individuals aged roughly 6 to 95. A second PCR, run for roughly 7 to 12 cycles, used a sample-barcoded 5' primer plus a J-beta primer mix. TCRdb re-derived calls from the 5' RACE reads in MiXCR, one entry per CDR3 protein. The sample has 1,500,000 or so distinct CDR3 sequences; approximately 60% are singletons. The CDR3 totals 13 residues. V dropped 5 bases and J dropped 4 bases, with 8 bases sitting between them. The receptor's source is a man aged 18 to 29 in good health. Sequencing was performed on blood. The chain uses TRBV12-3 or TRBV12-4 and TRBJ2-2; D is ambiguous. The CDR3 bases are TGTGCCAGCAGTGTTCGGGCCACCGGGGAGCTGTTTTTT. It encodes CASSVRATGELFF.